These T cell receptor beta chains were read from a single sample in a study of T cell responses to AZD1222 COVID-19 vaccine. The table came from immunoSEQ multiplex PCR; TCRdb's copy has only in-frame clones and leaves some out. This table has around 150,000 clones, under 95% appearing once. The source was peripheral blood, collected 28 days after the second AZD1222 dose. The receptor source for this set is an adult who received the AZD1222 COVID-19 vaccine. Each CDR3 is given with its conserved first and last residue. The order of the fields is V gene, CDR3 protein.

V: TRBV20-1; CDR3: CSARFNEQFF
V: TRBV5-1; CDR3: CASSLLPNRIAGVGRFHEQFF
V: TRBV3-1/TRBV3-2; CDR3: CASSQVRRQSNYGYTF
V: TRBV5-4; CDR3: CASSAANRGETQYF
V: TRBV6-5; CDR3: CASSSMGGYGYTF
V: TRBV19; CDR3: CASSPRVGGETQYF
V: TRBV14; CDR3: CASSQDGGQPQHF
V: TRBV6-5; CDR3: CASSYSGLGAYEQYF
V: TRBV12-3/TRBV12-4; CDR3: CASSLRTDGGPFF
V: TRBV27; CDR3: CASSFPQGQGVDQPQHF
V: TRBV27; CDR3: CASSLYTRAFNEQFF
V: TRBV4-1; CDR3: CASSQLAGVAGELFF
V: TRBV29-1; CDR3: CSVEEGRGYEQYF
V: TRBV5-1; CDR3: CASSSGVQGSIRELFF
V: TRBV6-2/TRBV6-3; CDR3: CASSYGRSYTEAFF
V: TRBV7-9; CDR3: CASSLGSSYNEQFF
V: TRBV12-3/TRBV12-4; CDR3: CASSLAGGEAFF
V: TRBV4-1; CDR3: CASSQDGGRSNQPQHF